This record concerns one T cell receptor (beta chain) sequence. Its target is unknown. This record belongs to a study of Ad26.COV2.S vaccination and SARS-CoV-2 variants. This CDR3 is 20 amino acids long. The germline CDR1 and CDR2 sequences are MNHNS and SASEGT. J gave up 0 bases and V 3 bases, and 15 bases lay outside the gene matches. Treatment indicated: around 19 received Ad26.COV2.S at low or high dose, single or two shots; 5 received placebo; per-sample allocation not given. Material that was analyzed had been drawn on day 63 after the first vaccine or placebo injection. Study results and limitations: It was found that vaccine and placebo recipients had similar non-spike TCR breadth.

Assay used: immunoSEQ multiplex PCR; TCRdb lists only in-frame clones, some missing. The sample consists of 350,000 to 500,000 clones, about 92% of them appearing once. The sequencing here drew on peripheral blood, taken in a trial of Ad26.COV2.S vaccine versus placebo. J is TRBJ2-1 and V is TRBV6-1; the match to TRBD2 covers 9 bases. The clonotype was recovered from a person aged 18-60 years who received the Ad26.COV2.S COVID-19 vaccine or a placebo. CDR3 sequence (DNA): TGTGCCAGCAGTGAGGAATCTTGGCTAGCGGGACTCAGCTCCTACAATGAGCAGTTCTTC. Translated, it gives CASSEESWLAGLSSYNEQFF.